The count of the clone carrying this TCR beta chain is one. Its antigen is undetermined. The sample belongs to a study of blood T cells in healthy people across ages. Primers used in a second PCR of about 7 to 11 cycles were a sample-barcoded 5' primer and a J-beta primer mix. TCRdb used MiXCR to reprocess the 5' RACE reads, holding one entry per CDR3 protein. The sample lists about 1 million distinct CDR3 sequences, under 55% occurring once. Study-level results: Across the age range, TCR beta diversity per million T cells fell in a roughly linear way. Any changes in expanded clonotypes were possibly confounded, as donor CMV status remained unknown. Researchers deemed the diversity estimates from one million T cells underestimates.

CDR3 length: 12 residues. Germline V CDR1 and CDR2: SGHRS, YFSETQ. V lost 9 bases and J lost 6, with 13 bases in between. The sequenced sample was blood. The chain is built from TRBV5-1 and TRBJ2-1; possible D gene TRBD2, 6 bases. The clonotype was recovered from a woman aged 60-75 years in good health. The CDR3 DNA reads TGCGCCATCACGGGGGAAGGCAATGAGCAGTTCTTC. Residues: CAITGEGNEQFF.